Presented here are 16 T cell receptor beta chains from one specimen sequenced in a study of blood T cell repertoires in COVID-19. Some clones are missing from TCRdb's copy, which holds only in-frame ones; the method was immunoSEQ multiplex PCR. Here the sample spans around 150,000 clones, about 90% being singletons. Sequenced material: peripheral blood. These receptors all stem from a man between 25 and 39 years old with COVID-19, enrolled during active disease.

The chain links TRBV11-1 to TRBJ2-3; no definite D call. Germline assignment: CDR1 SGHAT and CDR2 FQDESV (reference sequence). The CDR3 extends over 15 amino acids. Trimming shortened V by 2 bases and J by 0 bases, and 9 bases separated the two germline ends. CDR3 sequence (DNA): TGTGCCAGCAGCTTATACGGTTCTAGCACAGATACGCAGTATTTT. This gives the protein CASSLYGSSTDTQYF.

The CDR3 loop reads CASQGNYGYTF. The CDR3 region has the DNA TGTGCCAGTCAGGGAAACTATGGCTACACCTTC. The J gene is TRBJ1-2, the V gene TRBV6-4; D is possibly TRBD1 (5 bases). V shed 9 bases and J shed 2 bases, with 7 bases lying between them. Germline V gene lookup returns CDR1 MRHNA and CDR2 SNTAGT. The CDR3 has 11 amino acids.

CDR3 loop: CASSPTRTGKETQYF. The CDR3 DNA sequence: TGTGCCAGCAGCCCCACCCGGACTGGAAAAGAGACCCAGTACTTC. This rearrangement joins TRBV5-4 to TRBJ2-5, with D maybe TRBD2 (5 bases). Germline assignment: CDR1 SGHNT and CDR2 YYREEE (reference sequence). V shed 4 bases and J shed 3 bases, with 16 bases lying between them. The CDR3 spans 15 residues.

The V call is TRBV7-2, the J call TRBJ2-7; D call uncertain. This CDR3 spans 11 amino acids. CDR1 SGHTA and CDR2 FQGNSA come from the germline V gene. Trimming shortened V by 5 bases and J by 5 bases, and 7 bases separated the two germline ends. The CDR3, as DNA: TGTGCCAGCAGCCCCCGGGACGAGCAGTACTTC. Translation: CASSPRDEQYF.

The J gene is TRBJ2-5, the V gene TRBV11-3; D might be TRBD1 (6 bases). Germline CDR1 SGHNT, CDR2 YENEEA. V was shortened by 4 bases and J by 0 bases, with 12 bases between the two germline ends. CDR3 size: 15 residues. CDR3 DNA: TGTGCCAGCAGCTCGGGACACCAGTACCAAGAGACCCAGTACTTC. Translated, it gives CASSSGHQYQETQYF.

Comments on this clone: The sample holds other DNA sequences that translate to the same CDR3. CDR3 sequence: CASSQDRSYEQYF. DNA of the CDR3: TGCGCCAGCAGCCAAGACAGGTCCTACGAGCAGTACTTC. The chain links TRBV4-3 to TRBJ2-7; D is undetermined. The CDR3 sequence is 13 residues long. Germline CDR1 LGHNA, CDR2 YSLEER. The germline V and J ends were trimmed by 0 bases and 1 base, with 4 bases remaining between them.

This clone appeared a single time. The gene calls are TRBV18 and TRBJ2-7; 8 positions agree with TRBD2. Germline CDR1 KGHSH, CDR2 LQKENI. The CDR3 is 16 residues long. J was trimmed by 8 bases and V by 6 bases; bases with no gene match: 18. This CDR3 reads CASSREGTGGMMKQYF. In DNA, the CDR3 is TGTGCCAGCTCCCGGGAGGGGACGGGGGGGATGATGAAGCAGTACTTC.

The chain is built from TRBV7-2 and TRBJ2-1, with a possible D match to TRBD2 (6 bases). V lost 5 bases to trimming and J lost 2 bases, with 19 bases between them. The V gene's germline CDR1 is SGHTA and CDR2 FQGNSA. The CDR3 has 17 residues. The CDR3: CASSRLLGTAPYNEQFF. In nucleotides, the CDR3 is TGTGCCAGCAGCCGCCTCTTGGGGACTGCCCCCTACAATGAGCAGTTCTTC.

This chain uses TRBV5-6 with TRBJ2-5; the match to TRBD2 covers 7 bases. Losses at the gene ends were 3 bases for V and 3 bases for J; bases not matched to a gene: 2. Germline V CDR1 and CDR2: SGHDT, YYEEEE. The length of the CDR3 is 13 residues. In nucleotides, the CDR3 is TGTGCCAGCAGCTGGGCGGGGGAAGAGACCCAGTACTTC. Translated: CASSWAGEETQYF.

This clone showed up just once. The rearrangement uses TRBV2 and TRBJ1-4; 9 bases map to TRBD1. V was pared by 7 bases and J by 7 bases, with 4 bases of the junction left unmatched. The CDR3 loop spans 13 amino acids. The germline V gene has CDR1 SNHLY and CDR2 FYNNEI. The CDR3 DNA is TGTGCCAGCACCGGGACAGGGTTTGAAAAACTGTTTTTT. Translation gives CASTGTGFEKLFF.

This clone was recorded a few times. The rearrangement joins TRBV5-4 to TRBJ2-7, with TRBD1 as a possible D gene (6 bases). CDR1 and CDR2 (germline): SGHNT, YYREEE (reference sequence). Trimming removed 0 bases from V and 1 base from J, with 8 bases in between. The CDR3 is made up of 14 amino acids. CDR3 sequence: CASSLGTESYEQYF. The DNA for the CDR3 is TGTGCCAGCAGCTTGGGGACAGAGTCCTACGAGCAGTACTTC.

The J gene is TRBJ2-1, the V gene TRBV7-9; D remains ambiguous. CDR1 is SEHNR and CDR2 is FQNEAQ in the germline V gene (reference sequence). This CDR3 is 14 amino acids long. The V gene lost 1 base and the J gene lost 4 bases, with 8 bases spanning the gap. CDR3 sequence: CASSLGNSYNEQFF. The CDR3 DNA sequence: TGTGCCAGCAGCTTAGGGAACAGTTACAATGAGCAGTTCTTC.

The chain links TRBV2 to TRBJ1-1, with D perhaps matching TRBD1 (5 bases). Germline CDR1 is SNHLY and CDR2 is FYNNEI. The germline V and J ends were trimmed by 7 bases and 1 base, with 10 bases remaining between them. CDR3 length: 13 amino acids. CDR3 sequence: CASTGQPNTEAFF. CDR3 nucleotides: TGTGCCAGCACCGGACAACCGAACACTGAAGCTTTCTTT.

This sequence joins TRBV10-3 and TRBJ2-7; D remains unclear. The CDR3 length is 11 residues. From germline, CDR1 is ENHRY and CDR2 SYGVKD. V lost 4 bases and J 4 bases, leaving 5 bases between the germline ends. In DNA, the CDR3 is TGTGCCATCAGTGTCGGTTACGAGCAGTACTTC. Its protein product is CAISVGYEQYF.

V and J are TRBV2 and TRBJ1-1, with D possibly being TRBD1 (5 bases). Trimming cost V 5 bases and J 3 bases, with 13 bases left between them. The CDR3 sequence is 14 residues long. Germline loops: CDR1 SNHLY, CDR2 FYNNEI. The CDR3 is CASSLTDRYTEAFF. CDR3 nucleotide sequence: TGTGCCAGCAGTCTCACCGACAGATACACTGAAGCTTTCTTT.

V is TRBV19 and J is TRBJ1-4, with D unclear. CDR3 length: 15 residues. Trimming shortened V by 10 bases and J by 4 bases, and 19 bases separated the two germline ends. CDR1 LNHDA and CDR2 SQIVND come from the germline V gene (reference sequence). The CDR3 DNA sequence: TGTGCCACCTTAGAATGGAGGTACGGTAATGAAAAACTGTTTTTT. This gives the protein CATLEWRYGNEKLFF.